These T cell receptor beta chains were read from a single sample in a study of T cells in Graves' hyperthyroidism and ophthalmopathy. From the multiplex PCR reads, TCRdb called clonotypes with MiXCR, one entry per CDR3 protein. The sample has about 410,000 distinct CDR3 sequences; about 14% are singletons. Sequencing was done on a sample of blood. These receptors were taken from a woman younger than 45 with Graves' ophthalmopathy. CDR3s include the opening cysteine and the closing phenylalanine or tryptophan. The D gene is left open where the match is weak. For some rows the clone size is stated as once, few or many, or as a class when expanded; others skip it.

j_gene: TRBJ2-7
abundance: many
d_gene: NA
v_gene: TRBV7-2
CDR3aa: CASSFNGPAYEQYF
CDR3nt: TGTGCCAGCAGCTTCAACGGCCCAGCCTACGAGCAGTACTTC

j_gene: TRBJ1-5
abundance: NA
d_gene: TRBD1
v_gene: TRBV4-1
CDR3aa: CAGSQDRVGQPQHF
CDR3nt: TGCGCCGGCAGCCAAGACAGGGTCGGTCAGCCCCAGCATTTT

j_gene: TRBJ1-5
abundance: NA
d_gene: NA
v_gene: TRBV10-3
CDR3aa: CAISQGGVSQPQHF
CDR3nt: TGTGCCATCAGCCAAGGAGGTGTAAGTCAGCCCCAGCATTTT

j_gene: TRBJ2-2
abundance: many
d_gene: NA
v_gene: TRBV6-1
CDR3aa: CASRPVGFGAGELFF
CDR3nt: TGTGCCAGCAGACCGGTAGGGTTTGGCGCCGGGGAGCTGTTTTTT

j_gene: TRBJ2-7
abundance: many
d_gene: NA
v_gene: TRBV6-1
CDR3aa: CASNPGIVDEQYF
CDR3nt: TGTGCCAGCAACCCGGGTATAGTCGACGAGCAGTACTTC

j_gene: TRBJ2-5
abundance: many
d_gene: TRBD2
v_gene: TRBV7-9
CDR3aa: CASRTSGGNWAQYF
CDR3nt: TGTGCCAGCAGGACTAGCGGGGGGAATTGGGCCCAGTACTTC

j_gene: TRBJ1-4
abundance: many
d_gene: NA
v_gene: TRBV6-6
CDR3aa: CASSYLTGMNEKLFF
CDR3nt: TGTGCCAGCAGTTACTTGACGGGGATGAATGAAAAACTGTTTTTT

j_gene: TRBJ2-2
abundance: once
d_gene: NA
v_gene: TRBV27
CDR3aa: CASTLFWGAGELFF
CDR3nt: TGTGCCAGCACCCTCTTCTGGGGGGCCGGGGAGCTGTTTTTT

j_gene: TRBJ2-7
abundance: many
d_gene: NA
v_gene: TRBV28
CDR3aa: CASINPRASVYEQYF
CDR3nt: TGTGCCTCCATCAATCCCAGGGCCTCAGTCTACGAGCAGTACTTC

j_gene: TRBJ1-3
abundance: few
d_gene: NA
v_gene: TRBV4-2
CDR3aa: CASSPENRFGNTIYF
CDR3nt: TGTGCCAGCAGCCCGGAAAACAGGTTTGGAAACACCATATATTTT

j_gene: TRBJ2-7
abundance: NA
d_gene: NA
v_gene: TRBV4-1
CDR3aa: CASSQGAAVSYEQYF
CDR3nt: TGCGCCAGCAGCCAAGGAGCGGCTGTCTCCTACGAGCAGTACTTC

j_gene: TRBJ1-5
abundance: NA
d_gene: NA
v_gene: TRBV6-6
CDR3aa: CASSYRGYSNQPQHF
CDR3nt: TGTGCCAGCAGTTACAGGGGTTATAGCAATCAGCCCCAGCATTTT

j_gene: TRBJ2-1
abundance: NA
d_gene: NA
v_gene: TRBV11-2
CDR3aa: CASSQGGQNEQFF
CDR3nt: TGTGCCAGCAGCCAAGGGGGGCAGAATGAGCAGTTCTTC

j_gene: TRBJ2-7
abundance: NA
d_gene: TRBD1
v_gene: TRBV27
CDR3aa: CASSPQGAGGREQYF
CDR3nt: TGTGCCAGCAGTCCACAGGGGGCCGGCGGTCGGGAGCAGTACTTC

j_gene: TRBJ2-7
abundance: many
d_gene: NA
v_gene: TRBV2
CDR3aa: CASSEPFGYEQYF
CDR3nt: TGTGCCAGCAGTGAACCCTTCGGGTACGAGCAGTACTTC

j_gene: TRBJ1-1
abundance: NA
d_gene: NA
v_gene: TRBV5-4
CDR3aa: CASSPGLDTEAFF
CDR3nt: TGTGCCAGCAGCCCGGGACTAGACACTGAAGCTTTCTTT

j_gene: TRBJ1-4
abundance: many
d_gene: NA
v_gene: TRBV18
CDR3aa: CASSPPTAATNEKLFF
CDR3nt: TGTGCCAGCTCACCACCCACTGCTGCAACTAATGAAAAACTGTTTTTT

j_gene: TRBJ1-3
abundance: many
d_gene: TRBD1
v_gene: TRBV28
CDR3aa: CASSPLTGVFGNTIYF
CDR3nt: TGTGCCAGCAGTCCCCTGACAGGGGTCTTCGGAAACACCATATATTTT

j_gene: TRBJ2-1
abundance: many
d_gene: TRBD1
v_gene: TRBV20-1
CDR3aa: CSARVTGGRNEQFF
CDR3nt: TGCAGTGCTAGAGTGACAGGGGGCCGGAATGAGCAGTTCTTC

j_gene: TRBJ2-7
abundance: few
d_gene: NA
v_gene: TRBV6-5
CDR3aa: CASSYSRRGRSYEQYF
CDR3nt: TGTGCCAGCAGTTACTCGAGGAGAGGCAGAAGTTACGAGCAGTACTTC

j_gene: TRBJ1-5
abundance: few
d_gene: NA
v_gene: TRBV4-1
CDR3aa: CASSRLTGTSVNQPQHF
CDR3nt: TGCGCCAGCAGCCGTTTAACCGGGACCTCAGTTAATCAGCCCCAGCATTTT

j_gene: TRBJ1-1
abundance: NA
d_gene: NA
v_gene: TRBV28
CDR3aa: CASTGRRRRLNTEAFF
CDR3nt: TGTGCCAGCACTGGGCGGAGAAGGAGGTTGAACACTGAAGCTTTCTTT

j_gene: TRBJ2-7
abundance: many
d_gene: NA
v_gene: TRBV20-1
CDR3aa: CSARVSGYEQYF
CDR3nt: TGCAGTGCTAGAGTTTCAGGCTACGAGCAGTACTTC

j_gene: TRBJ1-1
abundance: many
d_gene: NA
v_gene: TRBV19
CDR3aa: CASSVGWSTEAFF
CDR3nt: TGTGCCAGTAGTGTCGGTTGGTCCACTGAAGCTTTCTTT

j_gene: TRBJ1-1
abundance: NA
d_gene: NA
v_gene: TRBV10-1
CDR3aa: CATTRDTMNTEAFF
CDR3nt: TGCGCCACGACCCGGGACACTATGAACACTGAAGCTTTCTTT

j_gene: TRBJ2-2
abundance: few
d_gene: TRBD2
v_gene: TRBV28
CDR3aa: CASGLVTGELFF
CDR3nt: TGTGCCAGCGGACTAGTCACCGGGGAGCTGTTTTTT

j_gene: TRBJ2-1
abundance: NA
d_gene: TRBD2
v_gene: TRBV28
CDR3aa: CASRPTSGGALYNEQFF
CDR3nt: TGTGCCAGCAGACCTACTAGCGGGGGGGCCCTCTACAATGAGCAGTTCTTC

j_gene: TRBJ2-3
abundance: NA
d_gene: TRBD1
v_gene: TRBV19
CDR3aa: CASRLRDRGMDTQYF
CDR3nt: TGCGCCAGCCGACTCCGGGACAGGGGGATGGATACGCAGTATTTT

j_gene: TRBJ1-1
abundance: many
d_gene: NA
v_gene: TRBV6-1
CDR3aa: CASIGHTEAFF
CDR3nt: TGTGCCAGCATTGGGCACACTGAAGCTTTCTTT

j_gene: TRBJ2-1
abundance: many
d_gene: NA
v_gene: TRBV29-1
CDR3aa: CSVEAHTAEQFF
CDR3nt: TGCAGCGTTGAAGCTCATACAGCTGAGCAGTTCTTC

j_gene: TRBJ2-3
abundance: many
d_gene: TRBD2
v_gene: TRBV27
CDR3aa: CASTVLAGGFDTQYF
CDR3nt: TGTGCCAGCACCGTGCTAGCGGGGGGCTTTGATACGCAGTATTTT

j_gene: TRBJ2-7
abundance: many
d_gene: TRBD1
v_gene: TRBV12-3/TRBV12-4
CDR3aa: CASSSGTGWQYF
CDR3nt: TGTGCCAGCAGTTCCGGGACAGGGTGGCAGTACTTC

j_gene: TRBJ1-5
abundance: few
d_gene: NA
v_gene: TRBV20-1
CDR3aa: CSATMRSPGNQPQHF
CDR3nt: TGCAGTGCTACCATGCGTTCCCCAGGCAATCAGCCCCAGCATTTT

j_gene: TRBJ1-5
abundance: NA
d_gene: NA
v_gene: TRBV12-3/TRBV12-4
CDR3aa: CASSFIGGRSQPQHF
CDR3nt: TGTGCCAGCAGTTTCATAGGGGGAAGGAGTCAGCCCCAGCATTTT

j_gene: TRBJ1-2
abundance: many
d_gene: TRBD1
v_gene: TRBV6-5
CDR3aa: CASSYSTAGGYGYTF
CDR3nt: TGTGCCAGCAGTTACTCGACGGCAGGGGGATATGGCTACACCTTC

j_gene: TRBJ2-1
abundance: many
d_gene: NA
v_gene: TRBV5-1
CDR3aa: CASSPTGGRQFF
CDR3nt: TGCGCCAGCAGCCCCACGGGTGGAAGGCAGTTCTTC

j_gene: TRBJ2-2
abundance: NA
d_gene: NA
v_gene: TRBV20-1
CDR3aa: CSARVDTNTGELFF
CDR3nt: TGCAGTGCTAGGGTCGATACGAACACCGGGGAGCTGTTTTTT

j_gene: TRBJ2-7
abundance: many
d_gene: TRBD1
v_gene: TRBV20-1
CDR3aa: CSAVVAGGRGDYEQYF
CDR3nt: TGCAGTGCCGTAGTAGCAGGGGGCAGGGGTGACTACGAGCAGTACTTC

j_gene: TRBJ1-6
abundance: few
d_gene: NA
v_gene: TRBV28
CDR3aa: CASRAAGSPLHF
CDR3nt: TGTGCCAGCAGGGCGGCGGGTTCACCCCTCCACTTT

j_gene: TRBJ2-1
abundance: NA
d_gene: TRBD2
v_gene: TRBV20-1
CDR3aa: CSARLAGGFGEQFF
CDR3nt: TGCAGTGCTAGACTAGCGGGGGGGTTTGGTGAGCAGTTCTTC

j_gene: TRBJ2-7
abundance: few
d_gene: NA
v_gene: TRBV28
CDR3aa: CATLEWGAQEQYF
CDR3nt: TGTGCCACCCTCGAGTGGGGGGCTCAGGAGCAGTACTTC

j_gene: TRBJ2-7
abundance: many
d_gene: NA
v_gene: TRBV29-1
CDR3aa: CSVVRTLGGEQYF
CDR3nt: TGCAGCGTTGTAAGAACGTTGGGGGGCGAGCAGTACTTC

j_gene: TRBJ1-1
abundance: few
d_gene: NA
v_gene: TRBV24-1
CDR3aa: CATTDRHNTEAFF
CDR3nt: TGTGCCACCACAGACAGACACAACACTGAAGCTTTCTTT

j_gene: TRBJ1-2
abundance: many
d_gene: NA
v_gene: TRBV28
CDR3aa: CASYVEVANYGYTF
CDR3nt: TGTGCCAGCTACGTGGAGGTAGCTAACTATGGCTACACCTTC